This TCR beta chain comes out of a study of blood T cell repertoires in COVID-19. In the original workflow: For nucleated cells, counts were estimated from reference gene primer amplification. Method: immunoSEQ multiplex PCR; TCRdb's copy keeps in-frame clones and lacks some. The V and J calls and clone size were taken over from that table, and D and trimming were inferred from the DNA. Of about 180,000 clones listed, 70% to 85% were seen once; the top ten hold approximately 6.9%. Germline lookup yields CDR1 SGHDN and CDR2 FVKESK. V was trimmed by 1 base and J by 9 bases, leaving 7 bases between them. The CDR3 has 12 residues.

The sample consisted of peripheral blood. This clonotype originated in a man older than 75 with COVID-19, enrolled during active disease. The chain combines TRBV14 with TRBJ1-5, with D hard to call. This CDR3 reads CASSQATVPQHF. The CDR3 DNA follows: TGTGCCAGCAGCCAAGCTACCGTGCCCCAGCATTTT.